This TCR beta chain was sequenced in a study of early T cells in non-severe SARS-CoV-2 infection. This CDR3 is 14 amino acids long. Germline CDR1 reads LGHDT; CDR2 reads YNNKEL (reference sequence). V lost 0 bases and J 10 bases, leaving 16 bases between the germline ends. TCRdb ran MiXCR on the 5' RACE reads and lists one entry per CDR3 protein. The sample has 84,000 or so distinct CDR3 sequences; 11% to 15% are singletons. This clonotype was picked up a small number of times. The clonotype was recovered from an adult who was a healthcare worker with PCR-confirmed SARS-CoV-2 infection or an uninfected control (not recorded which). The chain combines TRBV3-1 with TRBJ2-7; no clear D gene. Sequenced material: whole blood. CDR3 bases: TGTGCCAGCAGCCAAGACGGCCCCAGCGTCGTACAGTACTTC. Its protein is CASSQDGPSVVQYF.